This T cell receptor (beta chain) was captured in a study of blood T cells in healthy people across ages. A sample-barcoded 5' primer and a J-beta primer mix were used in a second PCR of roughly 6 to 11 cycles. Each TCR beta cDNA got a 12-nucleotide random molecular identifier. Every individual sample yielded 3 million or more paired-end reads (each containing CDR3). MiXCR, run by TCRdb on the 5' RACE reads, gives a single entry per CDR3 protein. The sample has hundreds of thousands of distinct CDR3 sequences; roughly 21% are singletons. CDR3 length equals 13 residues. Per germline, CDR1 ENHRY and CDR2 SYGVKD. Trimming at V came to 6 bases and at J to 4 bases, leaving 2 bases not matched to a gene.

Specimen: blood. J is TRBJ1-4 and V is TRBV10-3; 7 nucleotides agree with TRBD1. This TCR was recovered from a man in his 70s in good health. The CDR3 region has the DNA TGTGCCATCAGGGGGGACAGTAATGAAAAACTGTTTTTT. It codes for CAIRGDSNEKLFF.